This TCR beta chain was profiled in a study of T-cell reconstitution after alpha-beta-depleted transplantation in children. The V gene lost 1 base and the J gene lost 6 bases, with 10 bases spanning the gap. The germline CDR1 and CDR2 sequences are SGHTA and FQGNSA. This CDR3 is built from 14 residues. Unique molecular identifiers featured in how the TCRbeta library was prepared. Via MiXCR, TCRdb re-called the PCR reads, giving one row per CDR3 protein. The sample lists hundreds of thousands of distinct CDR3 sequences, less than 35% occurring once. Sequenced material: PBMCs from the stem cell graft donor, taken from the stem cell graft. The V gene is TRBV7-2, the J gene TRBJ2-1; D is ambiguous. The source is a human donor who donated a stem cell graft to a child with aplastic anemia. CDR3 in amino acids: CASSLDLKGNEQFF. Here the CDR3 DNA reads TGTGCCAGCAGCTTAGACCTCAAGGGCAATGAGCAGTTCTTC.